The entry below describes one T cell receptor beta chain. Its antigen is still unknown. No much larger clone is present one base from it, and per-base qualities are unavailable. The library was generated by the immunoSEQ multiplex PCR assay. For the multiplex PCR, a mixture combining 60 forward primers for TCR Vbeta segments and 13 reverse primers for TCR Jbeta segments was used. A multiplex PCR assay on genomic DNA amplified the CDR3 region of rearranged TCR beta genes. The amplified TCR beta libraries were sequenced on the Illumina HiSeq System as 87-base-pair reads. In the authors' own workflow: A later analysis counted around 72 million unique TCR beta chains across the 500 to 850 repertoires, and 10 million to 12 million of these chains were shared by at least two donors. To remove PCR and sequencing errors, raw reads were error-corrected and collapsed into unique sequences using a nearest-neighbor algorithm that merged closely related sequences. V, D and J gene segments were assigned by aligning CDR3 sequences to IMGT reference sequences. For a sequence to be retained, a match of at least six nucleotides to both a V gene segment and a J gene segment was required. A rearrangement counted as productive if the CDR3 had no stop codons and remained in frame with V and J, and every other rearrangement counted as non-productive. Following IMGT convention, CDR3 was defined as the stretch from the second conserved V-encoded cysteine to the conserved J-encoded phenylalanine. The earlier analysis of a few hundred of the donors excluded sequences that lacked an unambiguous match to a single V gene segment. In an earlier analysis of several hundred of the donors, a V segment was called functional when productive rearrangements were above 56.7%, and segregating when the standard deviation between donors exceeded 5%. To diagnose cytomegalovirus status from the catalog of TCR beta chain sequences, a statistical classification framework was built. In a later analysis, V and J genes were assigned by comparing TCR nucleotide sequences against IMGT/GENE-DB human TR gene sequences. In a later analysis, CDR3 sequences and most-parsimonious VDJ recombination scenarios were assigned using the TCRdist pipeline. In a later analysis, every TCR beta chain was defined by the combination of its CDR3 amino acid sequence and its V-gene family, and reads without a unique V-gene family were dropped. To address suspected cross-contamination and a sequencing artifact, a later analysis removed roughly 580 highly shared, low-generation-probability nucleotide sequences. In a later analysis, a clonal expansion index for each public chain was calculated from normalized within-repertoire ranks of inferred template counts. In a later analysis, generation probabilities were computed using a VDJ recombination model fitted to out-of-frame rearrangements, and the results were checked against IGoR. In a later analysis, hypergeometric tests were used to score TCR-TCR, TCR-HLA and TCR-CMV co-occurrence, with a repertoire-size bias correction applied to TCR pairs. In a later analysis, false discovery rates were estimated by permuting HLA or CMV assignments 20 times. In a later analysis, co-occurring TCRs were grouped using DBSCAN, and TCRdist sequence similarity was added for clustering within HLA-allele-positive subsets. Repertoires with fewer than 30,000 or more than 120,000 public chains were left out of co-occurrence clustering, as were five repertoires with anomalous nucleotide sharing. TCRdb's version of the immuneACCESS table is confined to in-frame rearrangements and falls short of the full clone set. An unresolved V gene accounts for under half of the shortfall where checked; the remainder is of unknown origin. V, J and clone size derive from that table, while D and trimming were established from the DNA sequence. This sample has roughly 280,000 clones in its table, and about 75% of those were observed once. Approximately 2.3% of the sample is taken by the ten largest.

This sample stems from a study of cytomegalovirus exposure and HLA in healthy donors listed by TCRdb under 2017. In terms of the full investigation: According to an earlier analysis of several hundred of the donors, 200 million or so T cells yielded 95 million to 140 million unique TCR beta sequences and 250 to 350 Gb of sequence data. An early release that covered several hundred HLA-typed donors contained approximately 300 gigabases of sequencing data and 80 million or so unique TCR sequences. The genetic ancestry cluster associated with self-reported Caucasian donors included over 65% of the roughly 410 genotyped donors. The study aimed to test whether cataloging public T cell receptors could reveal signatures of past pathogen exposure. The T cell repertoires of under 750 subjects were profiled by immunosequencing and related to cytomegalovirus serostatus. Along with the approximately 700-subject first cohort, a separate validation cohort of over 90 different subjects was used. The study combined high-throughput TCR immunosequencing, statistical association of individual TCRs with disease status, and machine learning to predict cytomegalovirus infection status. A later analysis re-examined previously published TCR beta repertoires from about 700 donors and added high-resolution HLA genotyping to investigate patterns of TCR occurrence. Rather than drawing on any new phenotypic data, the later analysis identified candidate immune exposures from TCR beta sequences and the way those sequences occurred across donors. An earlier analysis of around 580 of the donors used high-throughput TCR beta sequencing to judge whether each TCR beta V gene segment behaved as functional or pseudogenic. Donor age, sex, ethnicity and CMV serostatus were compiled alongside the repertoire data. A later genetic analysis took genome-wide SNP genotypes for about 65% of the roughly 670 donors and used that subset as a discovery cohort. Every discovery cohort repertoire had been produced on one sequencing platform. Class I and class II HLA loci were covered by the typing at four-digit resolution. The number of typed donors differed by locus: 629-630 for A, B, C, DRB1 and DQB1; roughly 510 for DQA1; approximately 600 for DPA1; and roughly 490 for DPB1. Roughly five DR-DQ haplotypes were handled as single units for association and clustering, since linkage in the cohort was strong. Across around 400 genotyped donors of the cohort, an average of about 200,000 unique TCR beta nucleotide sequences per donor were sequenced, and 15% to 20% of those sequences were non-productive.

Paper-wide results and their limitations: In a later analysis, HLA-associated TCR beta chains were found to be more clonally expanded and to have lower generation probabilities than equally common non-associated chains. Correlated functional status among segregating V segments might reflect linkage disequilibrium, but an unknown experimental factor could not be ruled out. A later genetic analysis associated a missense DCLRE1C variant with V-gene and J-gene trimming of TCR beta chains, and an independent cohort replicated the association. In the study, approximately 150 TCR beta chains were listed as associated with cytomegalovirus. According to a later genetic analysis, donors in an Asian-associated ancestry cluster had fewer N-insertions in productive TCRs than the approximately 690-donor mean. In a later analysis, several top co-occurrence clusters were reported to appear linked to parvovirus B19, influenza, CMV and Epstein-Barr virus. Roughly uniform sequencing depth across donors was assumed in presence/absence analyses, although this assumption may not hold. In a later analysis, some 17,000 TCR beta sequences were associated with specific HLA alleles at a false discovery rate of 0.05. According to a later analysis, most CMV-associated TCR beta chains appeared to be HLA-restricted, and the HLA associations seemed to be driven largely by CMV exposure. For the cohort, immune exposure information was limited to CMV serostatus. According to a later analysis, TCR association rates differed among HLA loci, with DRB1 alleles showing the most associated TCRs and HLA-C alleles showing the fewest. Most TCR sequences were observed very rarely across donors, whereas some public TCRs were present in many individuals. A further reported finding was that TCR beta sequences accurately predicted the HLA-A and HLA-B alleles for most subjects in the first cohort. In this cohort, only TCR beta chains were sequenced, and detectable features were limited by the absence of alpha or paired-chain data. Assigning TCR associations to individual alleles was difficult when HLA alleles, especially DR and DQ, strongly co-occurred. A group of highly shared sequence variants was considered likely to be a technical artifact of the sequencing pipeline. According to the authors, the approach could potentially be generalized to other disease states and immunological phenotypes. Cytomegalovirus status was reported to be diagnosed by the classifier with high specificity and sensitivity in both the original and validation cohorts. In vitro tests confirmed that a few of the cytomegalovirus-associated TCR beta chains recognize cytomegalovirus antigens. An earlier analysis of approximately 590 of the donors showed that most TCR beta V segments appeared in productive rearrangements either about 87% or about 30% of the time, which broadly matched IMGT annotations. The earlier analysis of 587 of the donors excluded some 15 rarely observed V segments, including chromosome 9 orphons, because counts were too low. Because HLA typing was missing for some donors at each locus, association tests included only the typed subset. Some IMGT-functional V segments, including TRBV6-2 and TRBV6-3, could not be distinguished by the 87-base-pair reads and were therefore excluded.

In total, 630 or so healthy bone marrow donors made up the cohort. Cohort members were all nominally healthy when sampled, although unrecorded immune exposures were likely present. The donor tested CMV seronegative, placing the donor among the 352 seronegative members of the cohort. A peripheral blood sample was provided by each donor, and peripheral blood mononuclear cells were used for TCR beta sequencing. The Qiagen DNeasy Blood Extraction Kit was used to extract genomic DNA from the blood cell samples. CDR1 and CDR2 are drawn from the germline V gene: SGHVS, FQNEAQ. Deletion took 2 bases off V and 3 bases off J, with a span of 14 bases between the germline ends. The CDR3, from cysteine to phenylalanine, totals 15 residues. Only the CDR3 DNA stays, 45 bases, in frame from base 1.

Input material: PBMCs. The rearrangement combines TRBV7-8 with TRBJ2-7, with TRBD2 perhaps the D gene, on 6 matching bases. The TCR originated in a female donor in good health and CMV-seronegative. This receptor has the CDR3 CASSLFSSGDYEQYF. In nucleotides, the sequence is TGTGCCAGCAGCTTATTTAGTAGCGGAGACTACGAGCAGTACTTC.